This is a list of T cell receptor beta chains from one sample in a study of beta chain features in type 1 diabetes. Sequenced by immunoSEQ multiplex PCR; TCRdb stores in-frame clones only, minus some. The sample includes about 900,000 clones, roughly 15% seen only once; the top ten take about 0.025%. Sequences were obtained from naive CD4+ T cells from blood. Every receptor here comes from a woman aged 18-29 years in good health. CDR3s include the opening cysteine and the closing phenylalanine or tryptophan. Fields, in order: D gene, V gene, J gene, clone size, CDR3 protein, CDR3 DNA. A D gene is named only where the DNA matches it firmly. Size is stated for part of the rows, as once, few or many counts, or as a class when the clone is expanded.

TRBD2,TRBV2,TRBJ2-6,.,CAGGDRSGANVLTF,TGTGCCGGGGGGGACCGCTCTGGGGCCAACGTCCTGACTTTC
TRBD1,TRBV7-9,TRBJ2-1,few,CASSRGQGFGEQFF,TGTGCCAGCAGCCGAGGACAGGGTTTCGGTGAGCAGTTCTTC
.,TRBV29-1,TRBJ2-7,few,CSALGTDPVYEQYF,TGCAGCGCCCTGGGGACGGACCCCGTATACGAGCAGTACTTC
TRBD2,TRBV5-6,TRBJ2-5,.,CASSLSGGRAIPQTQYF,TGTGCCAGCAGCTTGTCCGGCGGGAGGGCCATTCCGCAGACCCAGTACTTC
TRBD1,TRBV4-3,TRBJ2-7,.,CASSQDAGTGGYEQYF,TGCGCCAGCAGCCAAGACGCCGGGACAGGGGGTTACGAGCAGTACTTC
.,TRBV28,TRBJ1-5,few,CASRAGLNQPQHF,TGTGCCAGCAGGGCAGGGCTTAATCAGCCCCAGCATTTT
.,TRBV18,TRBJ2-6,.,CASSPWEGGANVLTF,TGTGCCAGCTCACCCTGGGAAGGTGGGGCCAACGTCCTGACTTTC
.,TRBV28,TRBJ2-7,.,CASSFPEDMYEQYF,TGTGCCAGCAGTTTCCCCGAAGACATGTACGAGCAGTACTTC
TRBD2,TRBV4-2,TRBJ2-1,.,CASSHPGTSETNEQFF,TGTGCCAGCAGCCATCCCGGGACTAGCGAGACAAATGAGCAGTTCTTC
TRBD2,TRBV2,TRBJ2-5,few,CASSGLAGGIQETQYF,TGTGCCAGCAGCGGACTAGCGGGAGGCATACAAGAGACCCAGTACTTC
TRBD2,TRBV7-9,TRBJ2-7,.,CASSLGLAAAYEQYF,TGTGCCAGCAGCTTGGGGCTAGCGGCGGCCTACGAGCAGTACTTC
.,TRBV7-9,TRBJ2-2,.,CASSLVVGRAGELFF,TGTGCCAGCAGCTTAGTTGTGGGAAGGGCCGGGGAGCTGTTTTTT
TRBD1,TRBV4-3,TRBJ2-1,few,CASSQVPGQGDNEQFF,TGCGCCAGCAGCCAGGTTCCGGGACAGGGCGACAATGAGCAGTTCTTC
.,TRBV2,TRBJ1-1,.,CASSERENTEAFF,TGTGCCAGCAGTGAGAGGGAGAACACTGAAGCTTTCTTT
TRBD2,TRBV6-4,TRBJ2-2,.,CASSLLADPRELFF,TGTGCCAGCAGTTTACTAGCGGATCCCCGGGAGCTGTTTTTT
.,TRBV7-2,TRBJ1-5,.,CASSLVHQAGQPQHF,TGTGCCAGCAGCTTAGTTCACCAGGCAGGACAGCCCCAGCATTTT
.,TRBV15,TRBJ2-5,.,CATSRGTEVGETQYF,TGTGCCACCAGCAGGGGAACCGAGGTGGGAGAGACCCAGTACTTC
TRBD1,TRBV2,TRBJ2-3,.,CASRVGQNTDTQYF,TGTGCCAGCAGGGTGGGACAGAACACAGATACGCAGTATTTT
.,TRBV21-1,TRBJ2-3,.,CASGGSRGSTDTQYF,TGTGCCTCCGGGGGATCTAGGGGAAGCACAGATACGCAGTATTTT
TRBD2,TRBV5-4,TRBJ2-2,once,CASSFGRVGGTGELFF,TGTGCCAGCAGCTTCGGGAGGGTCGGCGGCACCGGGGAGCTGTTCTTT
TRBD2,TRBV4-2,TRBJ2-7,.,CASSQGPPVAGVVYEQYF,TGTGCCAGCAGCCAAGGCCCCCCCGTAGCGGGAGTTGTTTACGAGCAGTACTTC
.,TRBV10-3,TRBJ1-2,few,CAISKPVRRGENYGYTF,TGTGCCATCAGTAAGCCCGTAAGGCGGGGGGAGAACTATGGCTACACCTTC
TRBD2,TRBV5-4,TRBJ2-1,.,CASSLNLADSYNEQFF,TGTGCCAGCAGCCTGAACCTAGCGGACTCCTACAATGAGCAGTTCTTC
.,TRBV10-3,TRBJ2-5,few,CAISELGLETQYF,TGTGCCATCAGTGAGTTGGGGCTAGAGACCCAGTACTTC
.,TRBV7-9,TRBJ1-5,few,CASSLLGRFNQPQHF,TGTGCCAGCAGCTTACTCGGGAGGTTCAATCAGCCCCAGCATTTT
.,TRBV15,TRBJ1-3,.,CATSRAGTPVSGNTIYF,TGTGCCACCAGCAGAGCCGGGACCCCAGTCTCTGGAAACACCATATATTTT
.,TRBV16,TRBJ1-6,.,CASTQAVNSPLHF,TGTGCCAGCACCCAAGCAGTAAATTCACCCCTCCACTTT
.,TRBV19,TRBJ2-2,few,CASRRLSGTGELFF,TGTGCCAGTAGGAGGCTTAGTGGCACCGGGGAGCTGTTTTTT
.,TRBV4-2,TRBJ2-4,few,CASSQEWQQGTNIQYF,TGTGCCAGCAGCCAAGAATGGCAACAGGGTACAAACATTCAGTACTTC
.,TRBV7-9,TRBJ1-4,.,CASSLARGSYEKLFF,TGTGCCAGCAGCTTAGCTAGGGGCTCGTATGAAAAACTGTTTTTT
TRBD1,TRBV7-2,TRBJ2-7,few,CASSEFRQGGNIGYEQYF,TGTGCCAGCAGCGAATTCCGACAGGGGGGGAATATCGGTTACGAGCAGTACTTC
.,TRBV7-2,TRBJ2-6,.,CASSLVGSGANVLTF,TGTGCCAGCAGCTTAGTTGGGTCTGGGGCCAACGTCCTGACTTTC
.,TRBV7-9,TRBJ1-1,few,CASKDAQEAFF,TGTGCCAGCAAAGACGCCCAGGAAGCTTTCTTT
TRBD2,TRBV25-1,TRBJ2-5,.,CASSPLTSGAVETQYF,TGTGCCAGCAGTCCCTTGACTAGCGGGGCAGTGGAGACCCAGTACTTC
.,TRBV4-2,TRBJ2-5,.,CASSQDPRTGRGETQYF,TGTGCCAGCAGCCAAGACCCGAGGACAGGGAGGGGAGAGACCCAGTACTTC
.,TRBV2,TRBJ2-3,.,CASTLPRGATDTQYF,TGTGCCAGCACCCTCCCCAGGGGGGCAACAGATACGCAGTATTTT
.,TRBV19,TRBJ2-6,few,CASSSLPGSSGANVLTF,TGTGCCAGTAGTTCACTCCCAGGGAGTTCTGGGGCCAACGTCCTGACTTTC
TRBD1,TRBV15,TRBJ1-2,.,CATRRQGAKFYGYTF,TGTGCCACCAGAAGACAGGGGGCGAAGTTCTATGGCTACACCTTC
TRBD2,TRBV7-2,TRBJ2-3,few,CASSMLTSRSTQYF,TGTGCCAGCAGCATGCTGACTAGCCGGAGCACGCAGTATTTT
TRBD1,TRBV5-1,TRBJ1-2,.,CASSSTGAGYGYTF,TGCGCCAGCAGCTCTACAGGGGCGGGGTATGGCTACACCTTC
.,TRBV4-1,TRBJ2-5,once,CASSQDLADRETQYF,TGCGCCAGCAGCCAAGATCTGGCGGACCGAGAGACCCAGTACTTC
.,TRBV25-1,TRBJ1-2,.,CASWGVGMEGNYGYTF,TGTGCCAGCTGGGGTGTCGGGATGGAGGGCAACTATGGCTACACCTTC
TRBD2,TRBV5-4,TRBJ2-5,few,CASSYTSRTRGRETQYF,TGTGCCAGCAGCTACACATCCAGGACTAGGGGTCGGGAGACCCAGTACTTC
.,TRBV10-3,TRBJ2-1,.,CAISGRDRSTYNEQFF,TGTGCCATCAGTGGGAGGGACCGCAGTACCTACAATGAGCAGTTCTTC
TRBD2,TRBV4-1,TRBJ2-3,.,CASSHRLAGNTDTQYF,TGCGCCAGCAGCCATCGACTAGCGGGGAACACAGATACGCAGTATTTT
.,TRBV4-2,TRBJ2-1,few,CASSQVADREQFF,TGTGCCAGCAGCCAAGTTGCAGACCGTGAGCAGTTCTTC
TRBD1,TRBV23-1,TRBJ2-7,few,CASSPTHRGLSYEQYF,TGCGCCAGCAGTCCTACCCACAGGGGCCTTTCCTACGAGCAGTACTTC
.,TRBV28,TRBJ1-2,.,CASSPPQGRGYTF,TGTGCCAGCAGTCCCCCCCAGGGTAGGGGCTACACCTTC
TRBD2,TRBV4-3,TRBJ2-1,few,CASSQELPSGAYNEQFF,TGCGCCAGCAGCCAAGAACTCCCTAGCGGCGCTTACAATGAGCAGTTCTTC
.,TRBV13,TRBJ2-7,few,CASSLGFREQYF,TGTGCCAGCAGCTTAGGTTTTAGGGAGCAGTACTTC
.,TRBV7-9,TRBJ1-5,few,CASSTSDQPQHF,TGTGCCAGCAGTACCTCCGATCAGCCCCAGCATTTT
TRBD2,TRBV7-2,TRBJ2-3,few,CASARLAGLRTDTQYF,TGTGCCAGCGCCCGATTAGCGGGATTACGGACAGATACGCAGTATTTT
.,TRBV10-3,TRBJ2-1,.,CAISVGPYNEQFF,TGTGCCATCAGTGTAGGACCTTACAATGAGCAGTTCTTC
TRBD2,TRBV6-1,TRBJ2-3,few,CASSGLAGGADTQYF,TGTGCCAGCAGTGGGCTAGCGGGAGGTGCAGATACGCAGTATTTT
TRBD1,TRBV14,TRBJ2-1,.,CASSSPGQGLDEQFF,TGTGCCAGCAGTTCACCGGGACAGGGTTTGGATGAGCAGTTCTTC
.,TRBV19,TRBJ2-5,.,CASSPGLEKKTQYF,TGTGCCAGTAGTCCGGGCCTTGAAAAGAAGACCCAGTACTTC
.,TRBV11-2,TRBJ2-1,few,CASSLKDNEQFF,TGTGCCAGCAGCCTGAAAGACAATGAGCAGTTCTTC